The 20 T cell receptor beta chains in this list originate from one sample, sequenced in a study of blood T cell repertoires in COVID-19. Repertoires were generated with immunoSEQ multiplex PCR, while TCRdb's copy carries only in-frame clones and drops some. Here the sample spans around 140,000 clones, roughly 80% being singletons. Sequenced material: peripheral blood. These TCRs come from a woman aged 45-59 years with active or convalescent COVID-19.

The DNA of the CDR3 is TGTGCCAGCAGCTATCAAACAGGGGGGTTGTATGGCTACACCTTC. Protein: CASSYQTGGLYGYTF. The V call is TRBV7-6, the J call TRBJ1-2, with 8 bases aligning to TRBD1. V was pared by 4 bases and J by 5 bases, with 9 bases of the junction left unmatched. From germline, CDR1 is SGHVS and CDR2 FNYEAQ. The CDR3 runs to 15 residues. Full variable domain (remainder filled in from reference TRBV7-6 and TRBJ1-2): GAGVSQSPRYKVTKRGQDVALRCDPISGHVSLYWYRQALGQGPEFLTYFNYEAQQDKSGLPNDRFSAERPEGSISTLTIQRTEQRDSAMYRCASSYQTGGLYGYTFGSGTRLTVV.

The rearrangement uses TRBV19 and TRBJ1-2, with D maybe TRBD1 (6 bases). V lost 5 bases and J 0 bases, leaving 10 bases between the germline ends. CDR3 size: 14 residues. Germline CDR1 reads LNHDA; CDR2 reads SQIVND (reference sequence). CDR3 loop: CASSSGTSNYGYTF. As DNA, the CDR3 is TGTGCCAGTAGTTCTGGGACATCTAACTATGGCTACACCTTC.

As regards this clone: At one boundary the junction diverges from the germline segment, which might be a read error. The V call is TRBV4-1, the J call TRBJ1-3, with D unclear. CDR1 is MGHRA, CDR2 YSYEKL, per germline. The CDR3 extends over 12 amino acids. CDR3 amino acids: CASSQDQRAPDF. In DNA, the CDR3 is TGCGCCAGCAGCCAAGATCAGCGGGCCCCAGATTTT.

The chain recombines TRBV6-2 or TRBV6-3 with TRBJ2-5; no clear D. The ends were cut back, 2 bases at V and 5 bases at J, with 9 bases in the middle. CDR3 length: 13 amino acids. Germline CDR1 and CDR2: MNHEY and SVGEGT. Here the CDR3 reads CASSYALEETQYF. CDR3 DNA sequence: TGTGCCAGCAGTTACGCGCTGGAGGAGACCCAGTACTTC.

The chain is built from TRBV19 and TRBJ2-7, with 10 bases fitting TRBD1. From germline, CDR1 is LNHDA and CDR2 SQIVND (reference sequence). The length of the CDR3 is 14 residues. The J segment lost 5 bases and the V segment lost 3 bases, leaving 4 bases of the junction unmatched. The CDR3 is CASSMRQGAHEQYF. The CDR3 region has the DNA TGTGCCAGTAGTATGCGACAGGGGGCCCACGAGCAGTACTTC.

The CDR3 DNA is TGTGCCAGCAGCCACGGAGGCTCCTACAATGAGCAGTTCTTC. Its translation is CASSHGGSYNEQFF. The J gene is TRBJ2-1, the V gene TRBV11-3, with D perhaps TRBD2 (5 bases). This CDR3 has 14 residues. Germline CDR1 reads SGHNT; CDR2 reads YENEEA. Trimming removed 5 bases at V and 0 bases at J, with 8 bases between.

The genes are TRBV9 and TRBJ2-7; 7 positions agree with TRBD1. There are 15 residues in the CDR3. In germline, CDR1 is SGDLS, CDR2 YYNGEE. V was pared by 0 bases and J by 4 bases, with 7 bases of the junction left unmatched. Here the CDR3 reads CASSVATGTAYEQYF. CDR3 sequence (DNA): TGTGCCAGCAGCGTAGCTACCGGGACAGCATACGAGCAGTACTTC.

The V and J genes are TRBV2 and TRBJ1-1; a possible D gene is TRBD1 (6 bases). Germline V gene sequence: CDR1 SNHLY, CDR2 FYNNEI. Trimming took off 6 bases at V and 2 bases at J, with 10 bases between the two ends. This CDR3 contains 13 residues. CDR3 DNA: TGTGCCAGCAGGCGGACAGAAAACACTGAAGCTTTCTTT. Its translation is CASRRTENTEAFF.

Only one count was recorded for this clone. This chain uses TRBV7-2 with TRBJ1-1, with TRBD1 matching over 9 bases. Looked up from germline, CDR1 is SGHTA and CDR2 is FQGNSA. The CDR3 covers 12 residues. V shed 2 bases and J 9 bases; nucleotides not matched to a gene: 1. The CDR3 coding sequence is TGTGCCAGCAGCTTAACAGGGGGCAAAGCTTTCTTT. Encoded protein: CASSLTGGKAFF. Full variable domain (missing parts from reference TRBV7-2 and TRBJ1-1): GAGVSQSPSNKVTEKGKDVELRCDPISGHTALYWYRQSLGQGLEFLIYFQGNSAPDKSGLPSDRFSAERTGGSVSTLTIQRTQQEDSAVYLCASSLTGGKAFFGQGTRLTVV.

The chain links TRBV2 to TRBJ1-2, with no clear D. The CDR3 consists of 13 residues. Germline-derived CDR1 and CDR2 are SNHLY and FYNNEI. V lost 4 bases and J lost 7, with 13 bases in between. The CDR3 spells CASSVEGRSGYTF. DNA for the CDR3: TGTGCCAGCAGTGTCGAGGGTAGAAGTGGCTACACCTTC. Full variable domain (remainder filled in from reference TRBV2 and TRBJ1-2): EPEVTQTPSHQVTQMGQEVILRCVPISNHLYFYWYRQILGQKVEFLVSFYNNEISEKSEIFDDQFSVERPDGSNFTLKIRSTKLEDSAMYFCASSVEGRSGYTFGSGTRLTVV.

V is TRBV28 and J is TRBJ2-7, with a weak D call TRBD2 (6 bases). Germline lookup yields CDR1 MDHEN and CDR2 SYDVKM. The V gene lost 7 bases and the J gene lost 1 base, with 17 bases spanning the gap. The CDR3 has 15 residues. This CDR3 reads CASNPWGGDSYEQYF. The CDR3 region has the DNA TGTGCCAGCAACCCTTGGGGCGGGGATTCCTACGAGCAGTACTTC.

The rearrangement uses TRBV29-1 and TRBJ1-1; 8 bases are a match to TRBD1. The germline gives CDR1 SQVTM, CDR2 ANQGSEA. V lost 7 bases and J lost 4; bases outside the gene matches: 8. The CDR3 extends over 13 amino acids. CDR3 DNA: TGCAGCGCCCACCAGGGGGCCGGCACTGAAGCTTTCTTT. Translated, it gives CSAHQGAGTEAFF.

This chain connects TRBV6-5 to TRBJ1-2; 7 positions agree with TRBD1. Unmatched junction bases numbered 8, after V lost 5 bases and J lost 8 bases. The germline V gene encodes CDR1 MNHEY and CDR2 SVGAGI. This CDR3 has 13 amino acids. The CDR3 loop reads CASSRQGRGGYTF. In DNA form, the CDR3 reads TGTGCCAGCAGTCGACAGGGTCGAGGCGGCTACACCTTC.

The CDR3 DNA reads TGTGCCTGGAGAGGGGGTTCAGAGGCCTATCAGCATGGCTACACCTTC. This codes for CAWRGGSEAYQHGYTF. This chain links TRBV30 with TRBJ1-2, with TRBD1 as a possible D gene (6 bases). Trimming stripped 3 bases from V and 6 bases from J, with 23 bases between. The CDR3 is 16 residues long. The germline V gene has CDR1 GTSNPN and CDR2 SVGIG (reference sequence).

The gene calls are TRBV29-1 and TRBJ1-1, with 9 nucleotides matching TRBD1. This CDR3 contains 14 residues. The germline CDR1 and CDR2 sequences are SQVTM and ANQGSEA. The ends lost 6 bases at V and 3 bases at J; junction bases unmatched: 8. The CDR3 sequence is CSVVKWTGDTEAFF. The CDR3 DNA sequence: TGCAGCGTGGTTAAATGGACAGGGGACACTGAAGCTTTCTTT.

This chain uses TRBV15 with TRBJ2-3; TRBD2 matches 12 bases. Trimming at V came to 2 bases and at J to 4 bases, leaving 7 bases not matched to a gene. This CDR3 spans 17 amino acids. The V gene's germline CDR1 is LNHNV and CDR2 YYDKDF (reference sequence). The CDR3 reads CATSRSGLAGSADTQYF. The CDR3 DNA reads as TGTGCCACCAGCAGATCGGGACTAGCGGGTTCCGCAGATACGCAGTATTTT.

The chain recombines TRBV2 with TRBJ2-3; 7 bases are shared with TRBD1. Trimming took 6 bases from V and 4 from J; bases not matched to a gene: 10. Germline V gene data show CDR1 as SNHLY and CDR2 as FYNNEI. The CDR3 runs 15 residues. The CDR3 loop is CASSAQGQPADTQYF. The DNA of the CDR3 is TGTGCCAGCAGCGCACAGGGGCAGCCCGCAGATACGCAGTATTTT.

V and J are TRBV7-2 and TRBJ2-3, with 8 nucleotides matching TRBD2. Germline CDR1 SGHTA, CDR2 FQGNSA. Trimming cost V 6 bases and J 0 bases; bases outside gene matches: 14. The CDR3 length is 18 residues. In DNA form, the CDR3 reads TGTGCCAGCAGTCGAACCCCCGTACTAGCGGCTAGCACAGATACGCAGTATTTT. Its translation is CASSRTPVLAASTDTQYF. Full variable domain (missing parts from reference TRBV7-2 and TRBJ2-3): GAGVSQSPSNKVTEKGKDVELRCDPISGHTALYWYRQSLGQGLEFLIYFQGNSAPDKSGLPSDRFSAERTGGSVSTLTIQRTQQEDSAVYLCASSRTPVLAASTDTQYFGPGTRLTVL.

The rearrangement uses TRBV2 and TRBJ2-2; 12 nucleotides agree with TRBD2. The V and J ends lost 6 bases and 8 bases, in that order; junction bases with no gene match: 7. The CDR3 contains 15 residues. CDR1 and CDR2 (germline): SNHLY, FYNNEI. Here the CDR3 reads CASRETSGSGGELFF. CDR3 DNA: TGTGCCAGCAGAGAGACTAGCGGGAGTGGGGGGGAGCTGTTTTTT.

This chain joins TRBV15 and TRBJ2-2, with 10 bases matching TRBD2. CDR1 LNHNV and CDR2 YYDKDF come from the germline V gene (reference sequence). V was pared by 2 bases and J by 5 bases, with 5 bases of the junction left unmatched. The CDR3 length is 16 residues. The CDR3 bases are TGTGCCACCAGCAGACGCAGCGGGGGGGCAACCGGGGAGCTGTTTTTT. This sequence encodes CATSRRSGGATGELFF.